This T cell receptor (beta chain) was documented in a study of T-cell reconstitution after alpha-beta-depleted transplantation in children. A remark on this clonotype: The target antigen is unknown.

Study-level points and caveats: Diversity and T-cell counts at one year after transplant derived mostly from new T cells. Recipient T cells and thymic progenitors that survived were the source of the high TCRbeta diversity seen at day 60 in some patients.

The TCRbeta library incorporated unique molecular identifiers. TCRdb recomputed calls from the PCR reads with MiXCR, one row per CDR3 protein. The sample has 500,000 to 650,000 distinct CDR3 sequences; approximately 10% are singletons. Between the trimmed V and J ends, which lost 3 bases and 2 bases, there was a span of 21 bases. Germline lookup yields CDR1 SGHKS and CDR2 YYEKEE (reference sequence). CDR3 length: 18 amino acids. Sequencing used PBMCs, mostly from graft donor cells, obtained 180 days after TCRalphabeta/CD19-depleted stem cell transplant. The sequence came from a female patient aged 2-10 years who had a stem cell transplant for aplastic anemia, so the T cells may come from the graft donor. The rearrangement uses TRBV5-5 and TRBJ2-1; the D gene could be TRBD1 or TRBD2 (6 bases each). CDR3 nucleotides: TGTGCCAGCAGCTCCCCTATAGAGACTAGGGGGACCTACAATGAGCAGTTCTTC. This sequence encodes CASSSPIETRGTYNEQFF. Full variable domain (rest looked up from reference TRBV5-5 and TRBJ2-1): DAGVTQSPTHLIKTRGQQVTLRCSPISGHKSVSWYQQVLGQGPQFIFQYYEKEERGRGNFPDRFSARQFPNYSSELNVNALLLGDSALYLCASSSPIETRGTYNEQFFGPGTRLTVL.